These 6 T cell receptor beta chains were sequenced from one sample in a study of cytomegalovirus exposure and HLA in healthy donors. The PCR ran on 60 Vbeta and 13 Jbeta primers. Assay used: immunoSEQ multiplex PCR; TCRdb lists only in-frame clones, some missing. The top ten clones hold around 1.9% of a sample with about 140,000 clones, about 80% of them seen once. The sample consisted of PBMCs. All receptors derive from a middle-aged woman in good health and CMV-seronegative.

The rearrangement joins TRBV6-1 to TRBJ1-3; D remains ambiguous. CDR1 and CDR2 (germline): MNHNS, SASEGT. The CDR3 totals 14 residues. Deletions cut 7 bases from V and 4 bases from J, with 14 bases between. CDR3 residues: CASMKGDAGNTIYF. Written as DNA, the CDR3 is TGTGCCAGCATGAAGGGAGACGCCGGAAACACCATATATTTT.

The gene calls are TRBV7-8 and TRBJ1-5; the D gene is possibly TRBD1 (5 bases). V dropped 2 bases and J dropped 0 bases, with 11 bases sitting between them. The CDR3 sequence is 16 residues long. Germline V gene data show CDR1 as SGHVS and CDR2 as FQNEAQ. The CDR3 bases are TGTGCCAGCAGCTTACAGGGTCCGTATAGCAATCAGCCCCAGCATTTT. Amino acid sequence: CASSLQGPYSNQPQHF. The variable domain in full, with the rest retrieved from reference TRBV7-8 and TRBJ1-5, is GAGVSQSPRYKVAKRGQDVALRCDPISGHVSLFWYQQALGQGPEFLTYFQNEAQLDKSGLPSDRFFAERPEGSVSTLKIQRTQQEDSAVYLCASSLQGPYSNQPQHFGDGTRLSIL.

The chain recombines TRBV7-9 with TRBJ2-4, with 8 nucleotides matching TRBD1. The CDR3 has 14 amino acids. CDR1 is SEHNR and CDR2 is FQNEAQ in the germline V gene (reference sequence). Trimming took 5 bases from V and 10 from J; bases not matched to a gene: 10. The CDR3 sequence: CASSIGQGQGIQYF. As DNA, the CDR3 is TGTGCCAGCAGCATCGGACAGGGCCAGGGAATTCAGTACTTC.

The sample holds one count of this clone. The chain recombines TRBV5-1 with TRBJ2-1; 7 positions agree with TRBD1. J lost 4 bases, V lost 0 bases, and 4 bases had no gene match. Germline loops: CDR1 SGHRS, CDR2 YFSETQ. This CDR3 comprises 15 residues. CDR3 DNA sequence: TGCGCCAGCAGCTTGGAAGGGACAGAGTACAATGAGCAGTTCTTC. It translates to CASSLEGTEYNEQFF.

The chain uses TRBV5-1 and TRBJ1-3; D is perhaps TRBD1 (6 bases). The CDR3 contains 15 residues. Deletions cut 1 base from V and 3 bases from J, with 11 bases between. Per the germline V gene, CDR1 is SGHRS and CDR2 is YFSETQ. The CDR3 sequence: CASSLLGAYGNTIYF. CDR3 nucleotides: TGCGCCAGCAGCTTGCTGGGGGCTTATGGAAACACCATATATTTT.

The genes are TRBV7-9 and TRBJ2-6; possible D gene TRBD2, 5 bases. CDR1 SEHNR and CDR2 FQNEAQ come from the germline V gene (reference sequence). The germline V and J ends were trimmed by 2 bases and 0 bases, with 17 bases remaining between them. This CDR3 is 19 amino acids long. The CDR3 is CASSLMRTSGLSGANVLTF. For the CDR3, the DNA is TGTGCCAGCAGCTTAATGCGGACGTCCGGACTCTCTGGGGCCAACGTCCTGACTTTC.